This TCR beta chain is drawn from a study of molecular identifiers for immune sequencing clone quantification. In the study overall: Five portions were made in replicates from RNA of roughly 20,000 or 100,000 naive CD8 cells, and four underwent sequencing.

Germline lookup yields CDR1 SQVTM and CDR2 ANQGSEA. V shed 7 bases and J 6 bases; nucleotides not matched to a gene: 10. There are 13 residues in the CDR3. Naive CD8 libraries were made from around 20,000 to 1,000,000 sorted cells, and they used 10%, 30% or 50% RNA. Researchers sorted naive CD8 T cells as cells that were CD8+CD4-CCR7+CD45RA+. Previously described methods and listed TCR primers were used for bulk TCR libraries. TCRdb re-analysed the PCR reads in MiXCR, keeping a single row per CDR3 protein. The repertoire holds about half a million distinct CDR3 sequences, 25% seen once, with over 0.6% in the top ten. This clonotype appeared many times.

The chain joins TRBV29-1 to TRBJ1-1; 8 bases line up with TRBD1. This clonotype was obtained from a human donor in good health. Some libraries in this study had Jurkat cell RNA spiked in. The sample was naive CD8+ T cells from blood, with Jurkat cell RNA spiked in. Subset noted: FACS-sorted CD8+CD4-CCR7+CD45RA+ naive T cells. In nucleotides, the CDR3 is TGCAGCGGAGCGGACAGGGTGGACGCTGAAGCTTTCTTT. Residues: CSGADRVDAEAFF.